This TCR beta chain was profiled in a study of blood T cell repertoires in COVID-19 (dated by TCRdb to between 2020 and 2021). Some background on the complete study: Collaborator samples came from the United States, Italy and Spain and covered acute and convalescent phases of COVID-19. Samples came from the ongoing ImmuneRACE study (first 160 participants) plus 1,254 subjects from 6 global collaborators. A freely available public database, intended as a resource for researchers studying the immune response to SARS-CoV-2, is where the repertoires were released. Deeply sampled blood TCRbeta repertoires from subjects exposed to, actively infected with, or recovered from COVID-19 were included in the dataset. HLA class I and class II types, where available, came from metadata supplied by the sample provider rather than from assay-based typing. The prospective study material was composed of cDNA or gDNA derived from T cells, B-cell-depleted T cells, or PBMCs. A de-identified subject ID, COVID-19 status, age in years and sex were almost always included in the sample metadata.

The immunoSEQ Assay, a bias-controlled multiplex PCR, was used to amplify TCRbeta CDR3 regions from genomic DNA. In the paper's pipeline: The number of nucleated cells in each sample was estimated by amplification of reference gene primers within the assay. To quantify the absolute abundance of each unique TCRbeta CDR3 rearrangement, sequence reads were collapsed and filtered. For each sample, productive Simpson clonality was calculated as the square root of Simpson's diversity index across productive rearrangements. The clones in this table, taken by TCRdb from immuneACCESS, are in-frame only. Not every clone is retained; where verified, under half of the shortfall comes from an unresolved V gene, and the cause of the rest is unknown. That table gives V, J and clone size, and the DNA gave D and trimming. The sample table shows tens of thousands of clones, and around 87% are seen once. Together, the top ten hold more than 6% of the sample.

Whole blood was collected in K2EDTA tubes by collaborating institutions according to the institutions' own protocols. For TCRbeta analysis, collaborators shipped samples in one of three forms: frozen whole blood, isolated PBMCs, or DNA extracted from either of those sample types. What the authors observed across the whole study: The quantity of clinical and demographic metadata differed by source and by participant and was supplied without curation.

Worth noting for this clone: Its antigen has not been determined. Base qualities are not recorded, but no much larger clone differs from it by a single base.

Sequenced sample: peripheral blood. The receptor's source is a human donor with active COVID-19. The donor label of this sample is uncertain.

The sequence in DNA is TGTGCCAGCAGCCGTTTGGGGGGGCAAAGGACCTACGAGCAGTACTTC. This gives the protein CASSRLGGQRTYEQYF. The chain is encoded by TRBV11-2 joined to TRBJ2-7; the D gene is perhaps TRBD2, from 7 matching bases. The CDR3 numbers 16 residues from cysteine through phenylalanine. Kept here is only the CDR3 DNA, which spans 48 bases and is read in frame from base 1. V gives up 5 bases and J gives up 2 bases, and the segment between their germline ends measures 19 bases. From a lookup of the germline V gene, CDR1 and CDR2 are SGHAT and FQNNGV.